The source of this T cell receptor beta chain is a study of blood T cell repertoires in COVID-19. Study details: Some COVID-19 samples were acute and others convalescent; all came from the United States, Italy and Spain. T cells, B-cell-depleted T cells, or PBMCs provided the cDNA or gDNA that served as material.

Profiled with immunoSEQ multiplex PCR; TCRdb holds only in-frame clones, not every one. Of some 250,000 clones listed, roughly 91% were seen once; the top ten hold 0.95% to 1%. Germline CDR1 is MNHEY and CDR2 is SVGAGI. The CDR3 contains 16 residues. Trimming cost V 4 bases and J 2 bases; bases outside gene matches: 9. The sequencing input was peripheral blood. V usage is TRBV6-5 and J usage is TRBJ2-5; 8 bases line up with TRBD2. This sequence was found in a middle-aged woman who had recovered from COVID-19. CDR3 region: CASSWQRRGAQETQYF. Written as DNA, the CDR3 is TGTGCCAGCAGTTGGCAGCGGCGGGGGGCACAAGAGACCCAGTACTTC.